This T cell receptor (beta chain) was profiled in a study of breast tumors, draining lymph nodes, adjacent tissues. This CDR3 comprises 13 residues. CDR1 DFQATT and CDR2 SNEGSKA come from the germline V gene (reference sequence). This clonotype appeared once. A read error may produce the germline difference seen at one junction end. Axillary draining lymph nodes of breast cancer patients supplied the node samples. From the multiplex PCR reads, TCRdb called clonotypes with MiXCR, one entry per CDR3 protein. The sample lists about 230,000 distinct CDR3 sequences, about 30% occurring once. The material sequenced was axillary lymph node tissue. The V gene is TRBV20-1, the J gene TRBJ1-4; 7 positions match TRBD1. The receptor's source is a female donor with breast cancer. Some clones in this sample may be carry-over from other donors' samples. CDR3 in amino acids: CSARGTGLEKPFF. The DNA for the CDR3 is TGCAGTGCTAGAGGGACAGGACTTGAAAAACCGTTTTTT.